This TCR beta chain was captured in a study of blood T cell repertoires in COVID-19. This CDR3 contains 16 residues. V gave up 1 base and J gave up 4 bases, with 13 bases separating them. Germline loops: CDR1 MGHRA, CDR2 YSYEKL. Authors' data handling: Counts of nucleated cells, estimated from reference gene primer amplification, were obtained. Assay used: immunoSEQ multiplex PCR; TCRdb lists only in-frame clones, some missing. V and J calls and clone size come straight from that table; D and trimming were deduced from the DNA. The sample comprises tens of thousands of clones, about 76% of which are singletons, and approximately 5.6% rests with the top ten.

The chain joins TRBV4-1 to TRBJ2-2, with D tentatively TRBD1 (6 bases). The source of this sequence is a human donor in a cohort sampled during active COVID-19. Sequences were obtained from peripheral blood. DNA of the CDR3: TGCGCCAGCAGCCAAGTGGGGACAATGATCACCGGGGAGCTGTTTTTT. It specifies CASSQVGTMITGELFF.